The 30 T cell receptor beta chains reported below all come from one sample, sequenced in a study of cytotoxic CD8 clonotypes in ibrutinib-treated CLL. Data came from immunoSEQ multiplex PCR; TCRdb stores just in-frame clones and leaves some out. The sample has 130,000 or so clones, 60% to 80% seen once. The sequencing here drew on PBMCs, taken after 12 months of ibrutinib treatment. Every receptor here comes from a human donor with chronic lymphocytic leukemia.

This clone was observed a handful of times. This chain joins TRBV6-4 and TRBJ1-4, with D unclear. This CDR3 has 13 amino acids. Germline V gene sequence: CDR1 MRHNA, CDR2 SNTAGT. Trimming removed 5 bases at V and 7 bases at J, with 11 bases between. The CDR3 sequence is CASSFMAGEKLFF. The DNA for the CDR3 is TGTGCCAGCAGTTTCATGGCCGGTGAAAAACTGTTTTTT.

This clone was detected a few times. The J gene is TRBJ1-4, the V gene TRBV12-1; TRBD1, as called in the table, went unchecked against the DNA. TRBV12-1 represents a pseudogene. This CDR3 region has 16 residues. Here the CDR3 reads CASSFKGQPTNEKLFF. The CDR3 DNA reads as TGTGCCAGCAGCTTCAAAGGACAGCCAACTAATGAAAAACTGTTTTTT.

The genes are TRBV28 and TRBJ1-2, with D unclear. The CDR3 loop spans 13 amino acids. Per the germline V gene, CDR1 is MDHEN and CDR2 is SYDVKM. Trimming removed 4 bases from V and 4 bases from J, with 10 bases in between. CDR3 bases: TGTGCCAGCAGTTCTGGAGATAGCTATGGCTACACCTTC. Translating it yields CASSSGDSYGYTF.

V and J are TRBV7-2 and TRBJ2-7, with 10 bases that match TRBD2. The CDR3 is 15 residues long. Germline trimming cut 4 bases from V and 4 bases from J; bases unmatched to any gene: 7. CDR1 is SGHTA, CDR2 FQGNSA, per germline. CDR3 DNA: TGTGCCAGCAGCTGGGAACTAGCGGGAAATTACGAGCAGTACTTC. Translated, it gives CASSWELAGNYEQYF. Based on the CDR3 plus reference TRBV7-2 and TRBJ2-7, the full variable domain is GAGVSQSPSNKVTEKGKDVELRCDPISGHTALYWYRQSLGQGLEFLIYFQGNSAPDKSGLPSDRFSAERTGGSVSTLTIQRTQQEDSAVYLCASSWELAGNYEQYFGPGTRLTVT.

The chain is built from TRBV7-6 and TRBJ1-4, with D possibly TRBD1 on 5 matching bases. The CDR3 runs 14 residues. Germline CDR1 reads SGHVS; CDR2 reads FNYEAQ. V was shortened by 1 base and J by 7 bases, with 10 bases between the two germline ends. CDR3 DNA sequence: TGTGCCAGCAGCTTAGTCGGCGGGACTGAAAAACTGTTTTTT. Amino acid sequence: CASSLVGGTEKLFF.

This clone occurred a few times. This chain connects TRBV4-1 to TRBJ1-3; 8 nucleotides align to TRBD1. Trimming cost V 0 bases and J 5 bases; bases outside gene matches: 6. The germline CDR1 and CDR2 sequences are MGHRA and YSYEKL. This CDR3 is built from 16 residues. The CDR3 region is CASSQEIGQGRNTIYF. The CDR3 nucleotides are TGCGCCAGCAGCCAAGAAATTGGACAGGGACGAAACACCATATATTTT.

This clone came up once. This chain connects TRBV30 to TRBJ1-1; no reliable D call. The CDR3 spans 11 residues. Trimming removed 4 bases from V and 2 bases from J, with 5 bases in between. Per the germline V gene, CDR1 is GTSNPN and CDR2 is SVGIG (reference sequence). Here the CDR3 reads CAWNFNTEAFF. The CDR3 coding sequence is TGTGCCTGGAACTTTAACACTGAAGCTTTCTTT.

This chain joins TRBV7-9 and TRBJ2-7; D might be TRBD2 (5 bases). Per the germline V gene, CDR1 is SEHNR and CDR2 is FQNEAQ (reference sequence). CDR3 length equals 13 residues. Between the trimmed V and J ends, which lost 2 bases and 6 bases, there was a span of 11 bases. For the CDR3, the DNA is TGTGCCAGCAGCTTACAATTCCGGGGCGAGCAGTACTTC. Translation: CASSLQFRGEQYF.

The chain carries TRBV7-9 and TRBJ1-1; maybe TRBD1 (5 bases). The V gene's germline CDR1 is SEHNR and CDR2 FQNEAQ (reference sequence). The CDR3 extends over 15 amino acids. V dropped 3 bases and J dropped 0 bases, with 11 bases sitting between them. The CDR3 sequence: CASSFQGGVNTEAFF. The CDR3 DNA reads as TGTGCCAGCAGCTTCCAGGGCGGGGTGAACACTGAAGCTTTCTTT.

V usage is TRBV2 and J usage is TRBJ2-1; no reliable D call. Trimming removed 4 bases at V and 5 bases at J, with 9 bases between. This CDR3 is 13 amino acids long. Germline values: CDR1 SNHLY, CDR2 FYNNEI. The CDR3 DNA reads as TGTGCCAGCAGTGGGCCCGTCAACAATGAGCAGTTCTTC. This sequence encodes CASSGPVNNEQFF.

The rearrangement joins TRBV19 to TRBJ1-3; D ambiguous. The V end was cut by 2 bases, the J end by 0 bases, with 5 bases between. This CDR3 has 14 residues. Germline V gene data show CDR1 as LNHDA and CDR2 as SQIVND (reference sequence). The CDR3 is CASSIFSSGNTIYF. The DNA of the CDR3 is TGTGCCAGTAGTATATTCAGCTCTGGAAACACCATATATTTT. The full variable domain, in which reference TRBV19 and TRBJ1-3 provide the parts outside the CDR3, is DGGITQSPKYLFRKEGQNVTLSCEQNLNHDAMYWYRQDPGQGLRLIYYSQIVNDFQKGDIAEGYSVSREKKESFPLTVTSAQKNPTAFYLCASSIFSSGNTIYFGEGSWLTVV.

The V gene is TRBV6-6, the J gene TRBJ2-7, with D possibly being TRBD1 or TRBD2 (5 bases each). Trimming removed 6 bases from V and 2 bases from J, with 17 bases in between. The CDR3 contains 15 residues. Germline CDR1 and CDR2: MNHNY and SVGAGI (reference sequence). The CDR3: CASRRTGTEAYEQYF. DNA for the CDR3: TGTGCCAGCAGGCGCACCGGGACCGAAGCCTACGAGCAGTACTTC.

The chain uses TRBV6-1 and TRBJ1-1; D unclear. Trimming took 2 bases from V and 6 from J, leaving 13 bases between them. CDR1 is MNHNS, CDR2 SASEGT, per germline. The CDR3 is 14 amino acids. The CDR3 bases are TGTGCCAGCAGTGAAACCGGAACCGGGGCTGAAGCTTTCTTT. Its protein product is CASSETGTGAEAFF.

This rearrangement joins TRBV25-1 to TRBJ1-4; D ambiguous. Germline values: CDR1 MGHDK, CDR2 SYGVNS. Trimming left V 2 bases short and J 7 bases short, with 11 bases between. CDR3 length equals 14 residues. The DNA for the CDR3 is TGTGCCAGCAGTGAAGTGGGTTTTCGTGAAAAACTGTTTTTT. Translation gives CASSEVGFREKLFF.

This clone was seen ten or more times. Here the CDR3 reads CASSLAQGTEAFF. The CDR3 DNA is TGTGCCAGCAGCTTAGCGCAGGGCACTGAAGCTTTCTTT. The chain couples TRBV7-6 to TRBJ1-1; D perhaps matches TRBD1 (5 bases). Trimming took 0 bases from V and 4 from J, leaving 6 bases between them. The CDR3 runs 13 residues. Germline assignment: CDR1 SGHVS and CDR2 FNYEAQ.

The chain carries TRBV27 and TRBJ2-1, with 8 nucleotides matching TRBD1. The length of the CDR3 is 15 residues. In germline, CDR1 is MNHEY, CDR2 SMNVEV (reference sequence). Trimming removed 2 bases from V and 4 bases from J; junction bases left unmatched: 4. The CDR3 nucleotides read TGTGCCAGCAGTTTACGACAGGGGTGGTACAATGAGCAGTTCTTC. Its translation: CASSLRQGWYNEQFF.

The chain joins TRBV27 to TRBJ2-7, with D perhaps assigned TRBD1 or TRBD2 (5 bases each). The length of the CDR3 is 14 residues. V lost 7 bases, J lost 2 bases, and 15 bases lay in between. Germline V CDR1 and CDR2: MNHEY, SMNVEV (reference sequence). The CDR3 sequence: CASKRDGDPYEQYF. CDR3 nucleotides: TGTGCCAGCAAGAGGGACGGAGACCCCTACGAGCAGTACTTC.

V is TRBV7-2 and J is TRBJ1-5; D remains unclear. The CDR3 is 13 residues long. The V gene's germline CDR1 is SGHTA and CDR2 FQGNSA. V lost 1 base and J lost 7, with 8 bases in between. In DNA, the CDR3 is TGTGCCAGCAGCTTAGACTGGAGCCAGCCCCAGCATTTT. It translates to CASSLDWSQPQHF.

V usage is TRBV5-4 and J usage is TRBJ1-4, with D possibly matching TRBD1 (6 bases). V dropped 4 bases and J dropped 0 bases, with 13 bases sitting between them. Germline-derived CDR1 and CDR2 are SGHNT and YYREEE (reference sequence). The CDR3 has 16 residues. The CDR3 loop is CASSPDSPTTNEKLFF. DNA for the CDR3: TGTGCCAGCAGCCCGGACAGCCCGACAACTAATGAAAAACTGTTTTTT. Filled out from reference TRBV5-4 and TRBJ1-4, the complete variable domain reads ETGVTQSPTHLIKTRGQQVTLRCSSQSGHNTVSWYQQALGQGPQFIFQYYREEENGRGNFPPRFSGLQFPNYSSELNVNALELDDSALYLCASSPDSPTTNEKLFFGSGTQLSVL.

This clone came up once. The V call is TRBV6-5, the J call TRBJ2-3, with TRBD2 matching over 8 bases. Germline V gene lookup returns CDR1 MNHEY and CDR2 SVGAGI. The length of the CDR3 is 15 residues. V was pared by 6 bases and J by 0 bases, with 5 bases of the junction left unmatched. The CDR3 loop is CASSGGAGSTDTQYF. The DNA for the CDR3 is TGTGCCAGCAGCGGGGGGGCGGGAAGCACAGATACGCAGTATTTT.

This clone was seen more than once but under ten times. V usage is TRBV4-2 and J usage is TRBJ1-6, with D possibly being TRBD1 (5 bases). Germline V lookup: CDR1 LGHNA, CDR2 YNFKEQ. The V end lost 0 bases, the J end lost 7 bases, and 7 bases lay between the germline ends. This CDR3 has 14 amino acids. The CDR3 sequence is CASSQEQVNSPLHF. In DNA form, the CDR3 reads TGTGCCAGCAGCCAAGAACAGGTCAATTCACCCCTCCACTTT.

The rearrangement uses TRBV7-2 and TRBJ2-7; TRBD2 agrees at 10 bases. In germline, CDR1 is SGHTA, CDR2 FQGNSA. CDR3 length equals 15 residues. With V trimmed by 1 base and J by 9 bases, 9 bases remained unmatched. CDR3 in DNA: TGTGCCAGCAGCTTAGATGGTAGCGGGAGGTTTGGGCAGTACTTC. It translates to CASSLDGSGRFGQYF. Supplemented by reference TRBV7-2 and TRBJ2-7, the full variable domain reads GAGVSQSPSNKVTEKGKDVELRCDPISGHTALYWYRQSLGQGLEFLIYFQGNSAPDKSGLPSDRFSAERTGGSVSTLTIQRTQQEDSAVYLCASSLDGSGRFGQYFGPGTRLTVT.

V usage is TRBV28 and J usage is TRBJ2-1, with TRBD2 matching 7 bases. CDR1 MDHEN and CDR2 SYDVKM come from the germline V gene. V was pared by 11 bases and J by 1 base, with 8 bases of the junction left unmatched. The CDR3 runs 14 residues. CDR3 residues: CAYSERGSYNEQFF. For the CDR3, the DNA is TGTGCCTACAGTGAGCGGGGTTCCTACAATGAGCAGTTCTTC. Using reference TRBV28 and TRBJ2-1 for the parts outside the CDR3, the full variable domain is DVKVTQSSRYLVKRTGEKVFLECVQDMDHENMFWYRQDPGLGLRLIYFSYDVKMKEKGDIPEGYSVSREKKERFSLILESASTNQTSMYLCAYSERGSYNEQFFGPGTRLTVL.

A few counts support this clone. The chain has TRBV21-1 and TRBJ2-7; the table calls TRBD1, which could not be checked here. TRBV21-1 is a pseudogene locus. The CDR3 contains 16 residues. CDR3 coding DNA: TGTGCCAGCAGCCTTTTCGATGGGACAGGGACCTACGAGCAGTACTTC. This encodes CASSLFDGTGTYEQYF.

The chain is built from TRBV18 and TRBJ2-3; 8 bases map to TRBD1. The J segment lost 4 bases and the V segment lost 6 bases, leaving 3 bases of the junction unmatched. The V gene's germline CDR1 is KGHSH and CDR2 LQKENI. The CDR3 is 13 residues long. Here the CDR3 reads CASSEDRADTQYF. CDR3 DNA sequence: TGTGCCAGCTCGGAGGACAGGGCAGATACGCAGTATTTT. The variable domain in full, completed from reference TRBV18 and TRBJ2-3, reads NAGVMQNPRHLVRRRGQEARLRCSPMKGHSHVYWYRQLPEEGLKFMVYLQKENIIDESGMPKERFSAEFPKEGPSILRIQQVVRGDSAAYFCASSEDRADTQYFGPGTRLTVL.

The V and J genes are TRBV28 and TRBJ2-1; no clear D. V was trimmed by 7 bases and J by 0 bases, leaving 16 bases between them. CDR3 length: 16 amino acids. CDR1 and CDR2 from the germline V gene are MDHEN and SYDVKM. CDR3 protein: CASIPPVSTSYNEQFF. The CDR3 DNA reads TGTGCCAGCATCCCCCCGGTATCCACCTCCTACAATGAGCAGTTCTTC.

V usage is TRBV5-8 and J usage is TRBJ1-1; D remains ambiguous. From germline, CDR1 is SGHTS and CDR2 YDEGEE. The CDR3 sequence is 13 residues long. V lost 0 bases to trimming and J lost 10 bases, with 13 bases between them. The CDR3 DNA reads TGTGCCAGCAGCTTGGAACGGCTAGATCCAGCTTTCTTT. Its translation is CASSLERLDPAFF.

The chain has TRBV11-3 and TRBJ1-2; D remains ambiguous. The CDR3 runs to 11 residues. V lost 5 bases, J lost 4 bases, and 5 bases lay in between. The germline gives CDR1 SGHNT, CDR2 YENEEA. The CDR3 loop is CASSAGYGYTF. CDR3 DNA: TGTGCCAGCAGCGCCGGCTATGGCTACACCTTC.

This clone was observed a handful of times. The chain couples TRBV27 to TRBJ2-7; D not certain. V lost 5 bases to trimming and J lost 2 bases, with 13 bases between them. The CDR3 has 14 amino acids. Germline V CDR1 and CDR2: MNHEY, SMNVEV (reference sequence). CDR3 residues: CASSPVHTTYEQYF. The CDR3 DNA is TGTGCCAGCAGTCCGGTCCACACGACCTACGAGCAGTACTTC.

This clone was found a few times. The chain has TRBV5-1 and TRBJ1-2, with TRBD1 as a possible D gene (5 bases). Trimming stripped 0 bases from V and 5 bases from J, with 20 bases between. This CDR3 comprises 17 residues. Germline CDR1 is SGHRS and CDR2 is YFSETQ. CDR3 in amino acids: CASSLAYSQRGVYGYTF. The DNA of the CDR3 is TGCGCCAGCAGCTTGGCGTACAGCCAGCGGGGCGTTTATGGCTACACCTTC.